Described below is a single T cell receptor beta chain sequence and its context. Patients in Seattle were enrolled during active infection, then followed longitudinally. This record belongs to a study of blood T cell repertoires in COVID-19. At the level of the study: There were acute and convalescent COVID-19 samples, and they came from the United States, Italy and Spain. Sample material is recorded as cDNA or gDNA derived from T cells, B-cell-depleted T cells, or PBMCs.

The CDR3 covers 13 residues. Trimming shortened V by 6 bases and J by 3 bases, and 11 bases separated the two germline ends. Study processing details: For nucleated cells, counts were estimated from reference gene primer amplification. TCRdb's copy holds only in-frame clones and misses some; the assay was immunoSEQ multiplex PCR. V and J calls plus clone size are reproduced from that table; the DNA served to infer D and trimming. The profile shows about 480,000 clones, 89% of them singletons. Sequences were obtained from peripheral blood. The sequence came from a man aged 18 to 29 with COVID-19, enrolled during active disease. The rearrangement uses TRBV12-3 or TRBV12-4 and TRBJ2-5, with D possibly matching TRBD2 (6 bases). The CDR3 sequence is CASSPTSKETQYF. The CDR3 region has the DNA TGTGCCAGCAGCCCGACTAGTAAAGAGACCCAGTACTTC.